A single TCR beta chain is shown here with its context. The data are from a study of blood T cell repertoires in COVID-19. For the study at large: Italy, Spain and the United States were the sources of the convalescent and acute COVID-19 samples.

From germline, CDR1 is SGHTA and CDR2 FQGNSA. V lost 5 bases, J lost 4 bases, and 16 bases lay in between. The length of the CDR3 is 15 residues. Using immunoSEQ multiplex PCR, the repertoire was profiled, and TCRdb retains in-frame clones only, with some absent. This table has approximately 300,000 clones, roughly 90% appearing once. Cohort placement rested on clinical history that participants reported themselves. Recovered status applied to Cohort 3 donors who had two consecutive negative PCRs. It also applied to those with clearance or with symptom resolution. The chain recombines TRBV7-2 with TRBJ2-3, with a tentative D call TRBD2 (5 bases). The specimen was PBMCs or T cells enriched from blood (not recorded which). The clonotype was recovered from a woman in her 30s who had recovered from COVID-19. In DNA, the CDR3 is TGTGCCAGCAGCCAACCGGACTGGCTCGCAGATACGCAGTATTTT. This sequence encodes CASSQPDWLADTQYF.